Reported below is one T cell receptor (beta chain). There is no known antigen for this receptor. No base quality values were provided; no much bigger clone lies one nucleotide off. The sample belongs to a study of CD4 and CD8 cells across lung adenocarcinoma regions (dated by TCRdb to the late 2010s). For the study in its entirety: The study examined intratumor heterogeneity of the T cell receptor repertoire by comparing tumor centers with tumor margins.

Libraries were built with PCR. Sequencing instrument: HiSeq X Ten. The public reads were run again by TCRdb, first through fastp at Q25 and then through MiXCR, and only productive beta chains were kept. Merged by CDR3 protein, the rows form single entries marked with the most common genes and DNA. Present in this sample are 9,000 or so distinct CDR3 sequences, 50% of which were seen just once. Less than 60% of the sample goes to the ten largest clones. Patients with localized lung adenocarcinoma, a subtype of non-small cell lung cancer, were used as donors. The margins of localized lung adenocarcinomas were where the samples came from. For TCR repertoire analysis, CD8+ T cells from tumor tissue were profiled separately from CD4+ T cells. Sequenced sample: CD8+ T cells from the margin of a lung tumor. Sample cell subset or site, as interpreted from the label and publication: tumor margin region. The sequence was obtained from a female donor with lung adenocarcinoma. The CD4 and CD8 labels of this study may be unreliable.

The CDR3: CASRGTNRYEQYF. The DNA sequence is TGTGCCAGCAGGGGGACTAACCGCTACGAGCAGTACTTC. The chain links TRBV6-1 with TRBJ2-1, with 7 bases in between that match TRBD2. The end of the DNA is better explained by TRBJ2-7, so the J call may be wrong. The CDR3, from cysteine to phenylalanine, totals 13 residues. Of all the DNA, just the CDR3 is kept, 39 bases in frame from base 1. CDR1 and CDR2 were assigned from the germline V gene as MNHNS and SASEGT.